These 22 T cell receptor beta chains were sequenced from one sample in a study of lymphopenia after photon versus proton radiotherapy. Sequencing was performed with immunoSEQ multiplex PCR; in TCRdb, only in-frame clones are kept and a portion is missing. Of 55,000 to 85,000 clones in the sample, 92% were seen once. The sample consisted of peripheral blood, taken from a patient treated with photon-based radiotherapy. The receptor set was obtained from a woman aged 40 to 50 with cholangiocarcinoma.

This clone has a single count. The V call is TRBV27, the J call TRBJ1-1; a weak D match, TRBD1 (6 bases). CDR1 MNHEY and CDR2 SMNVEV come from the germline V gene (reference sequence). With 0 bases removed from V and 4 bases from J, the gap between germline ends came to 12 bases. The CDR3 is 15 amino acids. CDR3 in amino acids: CASSLSSGAGTEAFF. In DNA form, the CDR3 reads TGTGCCAGCAGTTTATCTTCAGGGGCCGGCACTGAAGCTTTCTTT.

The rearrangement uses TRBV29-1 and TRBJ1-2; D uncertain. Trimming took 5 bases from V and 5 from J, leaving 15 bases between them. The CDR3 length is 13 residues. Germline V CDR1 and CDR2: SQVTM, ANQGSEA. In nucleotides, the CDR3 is TGCAGCGTTTCTAACGACAATATTTATGGCTACACCTTC. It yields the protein CSVSNDNIYGYTF.

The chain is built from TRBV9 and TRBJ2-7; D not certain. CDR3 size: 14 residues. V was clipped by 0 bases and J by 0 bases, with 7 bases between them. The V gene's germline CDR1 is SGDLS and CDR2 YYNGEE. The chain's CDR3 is CASSVDFGSYEQYF. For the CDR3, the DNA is TGTGCCAGCAGCGTAGACTTTGGCTCCTACGAGCAGTACTTC.

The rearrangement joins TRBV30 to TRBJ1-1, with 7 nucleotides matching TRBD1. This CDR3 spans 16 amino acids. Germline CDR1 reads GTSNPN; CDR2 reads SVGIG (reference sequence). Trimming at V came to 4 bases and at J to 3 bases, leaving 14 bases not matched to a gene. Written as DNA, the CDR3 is TGTGCCTGGATTGCGATGACAGGGTGGAATTACACTGAAGCTTTCTTT. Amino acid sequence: CAWIAMTGWNYTEAFF.

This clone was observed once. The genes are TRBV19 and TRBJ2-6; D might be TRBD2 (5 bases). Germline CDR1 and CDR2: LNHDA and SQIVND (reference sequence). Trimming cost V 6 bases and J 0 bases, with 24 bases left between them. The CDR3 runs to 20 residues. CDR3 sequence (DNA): TGTGCCAGTAGCAAGGACCTTTGGAGGACGATACGCTCTGGGGCCAACGTCCTGACTTTC. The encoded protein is CASSKDLWRTIRSGANVLTF.

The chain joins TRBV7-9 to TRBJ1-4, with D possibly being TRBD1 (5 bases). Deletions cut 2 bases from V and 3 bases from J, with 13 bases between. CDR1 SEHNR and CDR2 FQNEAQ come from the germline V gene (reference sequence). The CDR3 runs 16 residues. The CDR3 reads CASSLPARDPNEKLFF. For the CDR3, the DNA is TGTGCCAGCAGCTTACCCGCCAGGGATCCTAATGAAAAACTGTTTTTT. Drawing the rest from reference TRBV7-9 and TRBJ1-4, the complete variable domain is DTGVSQNPRHKITKRGQNVTFRCDPISEHNRLYWYRQTLGQGPEFLTYFQNEAQLEKSRLLSDRFSAERPKGSFSTLEIQRTEQGDSAMYLCASSLPARDPNEKLFFGSGTQLSVL.

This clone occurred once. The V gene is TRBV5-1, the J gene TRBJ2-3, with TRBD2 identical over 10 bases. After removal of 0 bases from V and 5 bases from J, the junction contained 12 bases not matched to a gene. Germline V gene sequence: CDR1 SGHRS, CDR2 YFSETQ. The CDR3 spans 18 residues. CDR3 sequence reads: CASSLGGSGTSVKDTQYF. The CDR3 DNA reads TGCGCCAGCAGCTTGGGGGGCTCCGGGACTAGCGTGAAAGATACGCAGTATTTT.

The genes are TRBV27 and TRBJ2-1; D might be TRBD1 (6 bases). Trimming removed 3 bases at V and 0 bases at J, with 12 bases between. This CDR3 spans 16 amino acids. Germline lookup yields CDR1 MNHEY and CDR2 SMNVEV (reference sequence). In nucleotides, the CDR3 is TGTGCCAGCAGTTTCGCAACAGGGAGCTCCTACAATGAGCAGTTCTTC. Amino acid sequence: CASSFATGSSYNEQFF.

The CDR3 DNA follows: TGTGCCTGGAGTGGGGACAGGGGTAGCAATCAGCCCCAGCATTTT. It specifies CAWSGDRGSNQPQHF. J is TRBJ1-5 and V is TRBV30; 10 nucleotides align to TRBD1. The germline CDR1 and CDR2 sequences are GTSNPN and SVGIG (reference sequence). The CDR3 totals 15 residues. J gave up 0 bases and V 1 base, and 0 bases lay outside the gene matches. Variable domain in full (rest from reference TRBV30 and TRBJ1-5): SQTIHQWPATLVQPVGSPLSLECTVEGTSNPNLYWYRQAAGRGLQLLFYSVGIGQISSEVPQNLSASRPQDRQFILSSKKLLLSDSGFYLCAWSGDRGSNQPQHFGDGTRLSIL.

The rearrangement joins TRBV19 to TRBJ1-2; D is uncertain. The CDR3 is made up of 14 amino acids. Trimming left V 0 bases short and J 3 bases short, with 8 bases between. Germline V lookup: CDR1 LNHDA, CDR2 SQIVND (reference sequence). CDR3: CASSIEGGDYGYTF. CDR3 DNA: TGTGCCAGTAGTATAGAGGGCGGAGACTATGGCTACACCTTC.

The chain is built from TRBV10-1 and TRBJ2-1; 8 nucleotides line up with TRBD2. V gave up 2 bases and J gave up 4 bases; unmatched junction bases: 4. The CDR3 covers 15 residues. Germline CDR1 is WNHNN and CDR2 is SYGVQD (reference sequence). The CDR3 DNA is TGCGCCAGCAGTGAGGGTAGCGGGATTTACAATGAGCAGTTCTTC. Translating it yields CASSEGSGIYNEQFF.

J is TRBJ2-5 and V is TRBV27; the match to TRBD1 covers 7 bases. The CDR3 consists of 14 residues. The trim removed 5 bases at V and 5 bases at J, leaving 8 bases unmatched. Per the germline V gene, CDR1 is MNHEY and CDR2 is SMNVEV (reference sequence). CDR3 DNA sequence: TGTGCCAGCAGTGTGCGACAGGGCCGGGAGACCCAGTACTTC. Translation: CASSVRQGRETQYF.

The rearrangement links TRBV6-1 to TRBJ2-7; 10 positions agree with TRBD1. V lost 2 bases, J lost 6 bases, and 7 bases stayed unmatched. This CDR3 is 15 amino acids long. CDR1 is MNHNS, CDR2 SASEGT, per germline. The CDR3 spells CASSESGQGRLEQYF. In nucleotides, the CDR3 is TGTGCCAGCAGTGAATCGGGACAGGGGAGGCTCGAGCAGTACTTC.

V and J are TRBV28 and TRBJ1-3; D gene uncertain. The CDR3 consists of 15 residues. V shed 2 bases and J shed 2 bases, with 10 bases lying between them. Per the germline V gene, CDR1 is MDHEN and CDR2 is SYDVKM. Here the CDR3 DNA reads TGTGCCAGCAGTTTAGCAGAAAACGCTGGAAACACCATATATTTT. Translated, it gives CASSLAENAGNTIYF. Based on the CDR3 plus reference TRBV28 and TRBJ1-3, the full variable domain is DVKVTQSSRYLVKRTGEKVFLECVQDMDHENMFWYRQDPGLGLRLIYFSYDVKMKEKGDIPEGYSVSREKKERFSLILESASTNQTSMYLCASSLAENAGNTIYFGEGSWLTVV.

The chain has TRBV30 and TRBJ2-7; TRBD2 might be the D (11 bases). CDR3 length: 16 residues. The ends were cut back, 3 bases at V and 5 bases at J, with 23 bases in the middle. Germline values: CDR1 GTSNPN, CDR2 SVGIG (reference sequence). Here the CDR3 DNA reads TGTGCCTGGAGGGGGACAGGGGCTAGCGGGAGGCACGAGCAGTACTTC. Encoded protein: CAWRGTGASGRHEQYF.

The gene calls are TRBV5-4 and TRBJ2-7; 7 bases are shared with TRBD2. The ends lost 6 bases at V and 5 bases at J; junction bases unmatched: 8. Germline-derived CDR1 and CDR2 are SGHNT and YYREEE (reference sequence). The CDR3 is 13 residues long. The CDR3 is CASNPSGGNEQYF. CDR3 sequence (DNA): TGTGCCAGCAACCCATCCGGGGGGAACGAGCAGTACTTC.

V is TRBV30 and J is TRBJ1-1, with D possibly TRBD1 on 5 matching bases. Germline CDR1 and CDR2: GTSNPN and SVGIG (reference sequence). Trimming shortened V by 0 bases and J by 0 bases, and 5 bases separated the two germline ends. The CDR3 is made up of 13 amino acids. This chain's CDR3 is CAWSVGLNTEAFF. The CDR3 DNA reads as TGTGCCTGGAGTGTGGGACTGAACACTGAAGCTTTCTTT.

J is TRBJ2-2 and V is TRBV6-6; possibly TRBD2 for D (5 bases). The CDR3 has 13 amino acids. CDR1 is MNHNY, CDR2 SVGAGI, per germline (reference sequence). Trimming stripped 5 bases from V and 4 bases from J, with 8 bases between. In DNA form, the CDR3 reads TGTGCCAGCAGTCTTACTAGCACCGGGGAGCTGTTTTTT. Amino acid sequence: CASSLTSTGELFF.

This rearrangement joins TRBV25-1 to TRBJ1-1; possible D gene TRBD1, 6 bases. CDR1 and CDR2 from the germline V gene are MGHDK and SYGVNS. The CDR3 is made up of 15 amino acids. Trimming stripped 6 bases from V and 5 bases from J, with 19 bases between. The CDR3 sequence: CASSVLLGAGTEAFF. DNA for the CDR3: TGTGCCAGCAGCGTCCTTTTGGGGGCAGGAACTGAAGCTTTCTTT.

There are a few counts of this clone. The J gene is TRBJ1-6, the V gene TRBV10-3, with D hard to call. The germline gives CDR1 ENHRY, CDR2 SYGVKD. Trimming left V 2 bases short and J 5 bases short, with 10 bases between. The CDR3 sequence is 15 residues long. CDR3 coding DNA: TGTGCCATCAGTGAGGAGGCGTATCATAATTCACCCCTCCACTTT. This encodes CAISEEAYHNSPLHF.

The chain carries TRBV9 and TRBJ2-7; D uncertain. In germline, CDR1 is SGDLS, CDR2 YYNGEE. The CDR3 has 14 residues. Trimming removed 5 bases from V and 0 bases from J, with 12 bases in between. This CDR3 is CASSSTDGSYEQYF. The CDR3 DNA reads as TGTGCCAGCAGTAGCACCGACGGCTCCTACGAGCAGTACTTC.

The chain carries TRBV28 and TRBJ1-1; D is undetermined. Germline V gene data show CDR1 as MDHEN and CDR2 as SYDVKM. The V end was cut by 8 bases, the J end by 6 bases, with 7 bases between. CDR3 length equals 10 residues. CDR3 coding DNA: TGTGCCAGCCTCGGGTCTGAAGCTTTCTTT. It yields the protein CASLGSEAFF.